This entry features one T cell receptor (beta chain) sequence. This CDR3 comprises 13 residues. The junction had 7 bases not matched to a gene; V was cut back by 10 bases and J by 5 bases. Germline V gene data show CDR1 as MDHEN and CDR2 as SYDVKM. Per the original data handling: Quantification of nucleated cells was approximated via reference gene primer amplification. Sequencing was performed with immunoSEQ multiplex PCR; in TCRdb, only in-frame clones are kept and a portion is missing. Clone size and the V and J calls come from that table; the DNA yielded D and trimming. This sample carries some 350,000 clones, roughly nine tenths of them seen once, and the ten largest clones take around 1%. This sample stems from a study of blood T cell repertoires in COVID-19. Study information: Sources were T cells, B-cell-depleted T cells, or PBMCs; the material itself was cDNA or gDNA.

J is TRBJ2-3 and V is TRBV28, with TRBD1 identical over 9 bases. This TCR came from a man between 18 and 29 years old who had recovered from COVID-19. Source material: PBMCs or T cells enriched from blood (not recorded which). DNA of the CDR3: TGTGCCATTACAGGGGGCGCGGTAGATACGCAGTATTTT. This encodes CAITGGAVDTQYF.